This passage covers 29 T cell receptor beta chains from one sample sequenced in a study of beta chain features in type 1 diabetes. The isolated RNA, all of it, was reverse transcribed, so expressed TCRB transcripts were what got sequenced. Some clones are missing from TCRdb's copy, which holds only in-frame ones; the method was immunoSEQ multiplex PCR. The table includes around 250,000 clones, approximately 25% detected once. Study-wide results and caveats: Significant though moderate, a shortening of TCRB CDR3s appeared in all four CD4+ subsets of Type 1 diabetes patients.

Antigens of these TCRs are unknown. The material sequenced was naive CD4+ T cells from blood. Receptors were obtained from a young woman with type 1 diabetes.

The sample holds a few counts of this clone. J is TRBJ2-3 and V is TRBV7-3; a weak D match, TRBD2 (5 bases). The CDR3 totals 13 residues. Per the germline V gene, CDR1 is SGHTA and CDR2 is FQGTGA. The V end was cut by 7 bases, the J end by 2 bases, with 10 bases between. Here the CDR3 DNA reads TGTGCCAGCACCACGCGGGCCACAGATACGCAGTATTTT. This translates into CASTTRATDTQYF.

This clone was seen only a few times. V and J are TRBV25-1 and TRBJ2-7; 8 nucleotides agree with TRBD1. CDR1 and CDR2 from the germline V gene are MGHDK and SYGVNS. The ends lost 6 bases at V and 3 bases at J; junction bases unmatched: 7. This CDR3 contains 14 residues. CDR3 sequence: CASRSTGDRYEQYF. DNA for the CDR3: TGTGCCAGCAGATCGACAGGGGATCGCTACGAGCAGTACTTC.

This clone was observed a few times. DNA for the CDR3: TGTGCCATCAGTGTAGCCAGCGGGAGGGGTGACATCCAAGAGACCCAGTACTTC. It is translated as CAISVASGRGDIQETQYF. The V call is TRBV10-3, the J call TRBJ2-5; 10 bases agree with TRBD2. Germline V CDR1 and CDR2: ENHRY, SYGVKD. This CDR3 comprises 18 residues. Trimming took 4 bases from V and 1 from J; bases not matched to a gene: 12.

The V and J genes are TRBV7-3 and TRBJ2-2; 10 positions match TRBD1. V gave up 5 bases and J gave up 6 bases; unmatched junction bases: 9. This CDR3 has 16 residues. Germline V lookup: CDR1 SGHTA, CDR2 FQGTGA. CDR3 DNA sequence: TGTGCCAGCAGCCCGCCGACAGGGGGCGCCCCCGGGGAGCTGTTTTTT. It encodes CASSPPTGGAPGELFF.

The chain couples TRBV9 to TRBJ2-1, with TRBD2 identical over 14 bases. The CDR3 length is 19 residues. CDR1 is SGDLS and CDR2 is YYNGEE in the germline V gene. V was clipped by 0 bases and J by 4 bases; unmatched bases: 9. The CDR3 here is CASSVDGRLAGGLYNEQFF. The DNA of the CDR3 is TGTGCCAGCAGCGTAGATGGTAGACTAGCGGGAGGGCTATACAATGAGCAGTTCTTC.

This clone has only a few counts. The rearrangement links TRBV30 to TRBJ2-3; 7 nucleotides match TRBD1. This CDR3 contains 14 residues. V lost 1 base to trimming and J lost 4 bases; unmatched junction nucleotides: 5. Germline V gene data show CDR1 as GTSNPN and CDR2 as SVGIG (reference sequence). In DNA, the CDR3 is TGTGCCTGGAGTGGTGAGGGGGCCGCAGATACGCAGTATTTT. Amino acids: CAWSGEGAADTQYF.

This clone was detected a few times. The rearrangement uses TRBV9 and TRBJ2-7; D remains ambiguous. The CDR3 contains 15 residues. The V gene's germline CDR1 is SGDLS and CDR2 YYNGEE. V lost 0 bases and J lost 3, with 13 bases in between. As DNA, the CDR3 is TGTGCCAGCAGCGTAGGGGTGGAGACCTACTACGAGCAGTACTTC. Translating it yields CASSVGVETYYEQYF.

CDR3 in amino acids: CASSHQAGGGREQFF. Written as DNA, the CDR3 is TGCGCCAGCAGCCACCAAGCGGGAGGGGGCCGTGAGCAGTTCTTC. This chain uses TRBV4-1 with TRBJ2-1, with 10 nucleotides matching TRBD2. Germline values: CDR1 MGHRA, CDR2 YSYEKL. The CDR3 contains 15 residues. The V and J ends lost 3 bases and 9 bases, in that order; junction bases with no gene match: 8.

The gene calls are TRBV19 and TRBJ2-7; tentative D call: TRBD2 (6 bases). Germline CDR1 and CDR2: LNHDA and SQIVND (reference sequence). The CDR3 is made up of 15 amino acids. V was trimmed by 0 bases and J by 9 bases, leaving 18 bases between them. CDR3 bases: TGTGCCAGTAGTATAGACCGCGGGGCCACCACGGGGCAGTACTTC. Translation gives CASSIDRGATTGQYF.

This clone was detected a few times. The chain carries TRBV7-6 and TRBJ2-3; 8 positions match TRBD2. Germline CDR1 SGHVS, CDR2 FNYEAQ. V trimming: 6 bases; J trimming: 4 bases; junction bases outside the gene matches: 6. The CDR3 is 14 residues long. Here the CDR3 DNA reads TGTGCCAGCAGGTCAAGCGGGGGTGCAGATACGCAGTATTTT. Protein: CASRSSGGADTQYF.

The rearrangement uses TRBV7-9 and TRBJ1-1; D gene uncertain. The V end was cut by 0 bases, the J end by 0 bases, with 8 bases between. The CDR3 extends over 15 amino acids. Germline CDR1 SEHNR, CDR2 FQNEAQ (reference sequence). CDR3 DNA sequence: TGTGCCAGCAGCTTAGCGTCGGAGGTGAACACTGAAGCTTTCTTT. This sequence encodes CASSLASEVNTEAFF. Drawing the rest from reference TRBV7-9 and TRBJ1-1, the complete variable domain is DTGVSQNPRHKITKRGQNVTFRCDPISEHNRLYWYRQTLGQGPEFLTYFQNEAQLEKSRLLSDRFSAERPKGSFSTLEIQRTEQGDSAMYLCASSLASEVNTEAFFGQGTRLTVV.

The chain carries TRBV4-1 and TRBJ2-1; TRBD2 might be the D (5 bases). V lost 0 bases to trimming and J lost 5 bases, with 11 bases between them. The CDR3 sequence is 15 residues long. Germline CDR1 reads MGHRA; CDR2 reads YSYEKL. CDR3 amino acids: CASSQEYRGNNEQFF. As DNA, the CDR3 is TGCGCCAGCAGCCAAGAATACAGAGGGAACAATGAGCAGTTCTTC.

V gene TRBV27 combines with J gene TRBJ1-2; 7 bases are shared with TRBD1. The length of the CDR3 is 13 residues. Germline trimming cut 3 bases from V and 6 bases from J; bases unmatched to any gene: 4. Germline V CDR1 and CDR2: MNHEY, SMNVEV (reference sequence). The CDR3 DNA sequence: TGTGCCAGCAGTTTCTGGCAGGGGGATGGCTACACCTTC. It specifies CASSFWQGDGYTF.

V gene TRBV4-2 combines with J gene TRBJ1-4; TRBD1 agrees at 7 bases. The CDR3 covers 17 residues. Trimming removed 1 base from V and 5 bases from J; junction bases left unmatched: 10. CDR1 LGHNA and CDR2 YNFKEQ come from the germline V gene. The CDR3 sequence: CASSQGRQGLRNEKLFF. Written as DNA, the CDR3 is TGTGCCAGCAGCCAAGGCCGACAGGGTCTCCGCAATGAAAAACTGTTTTTT.

In this sample, this clone turned up a few times. This sequence joins TRBV5-6 and TRBJ2-1; no clear D. The ends were cut back, 6 bases at V and 0 bases at J, with 16 bases in the middle. The length of the CDR3 is 16 residues. Germline V gene data show CDR1 as SGHDT and CDR2 as YYEEEE. The CDR3 loop reads CASILGGVYSYNEQFF. Written as DNA, the CDR3 is TGTGCCAGCATCCTCGGTGGAGTTTACTCCTACAATGAGCAGTTCTTC.

This chain uses TRBV18 with TRBJ1-1; D is uncertain. From germline, CDR1 is KGHSH and CDR2 LQKENI. The CDR3 is made up of 15 amino acids. Deletions cut 3 bases from V and 0 bases from J, with 11 bases between. The DNA of the CDR3 is TGTGCCAGCTCACCGAGTGGAGTCATGAACACTGAAGCTTTCTTT. Its translation: CASSPSGVMNTEAFF. Looking up the rest from reference TRBV18 and TRBJ1-1 gives the full variable domain: NAGVMQNPRHLVRRRGQEARLRCSPMKGHSHVYWYRQLPEEGLKFMVYLQKENIIDESGMPKERFSAEFPKEGPSILRIQQVVRGDSAAYFCASSPSGVMNTEAFFGQGTRLTVV.

V gene TRBV9 combines with J gene TRBJ1-1; 7 bases are shared with TRBD1. Germline loops: CDR1 SGDLS, CDR2 YYNGEE. V gave up 1 base and J gave up 7 bases; unmatched junction bases: 7. The CDR3 contains 14 residues. The CDR3 here is CASSVSGQNIEAFF. The CDR3 bases are TGTGCCAGCAGCGTATCGGGACAGAATATTGAAGCTTTCTTT.

The chain is built from TRBV29-1 and TRBJ1-5; tentative D call: TRBD1 (6 bases). In germline, CDR1 is SQVTM, CDR2 ANQGSEA. Trimming left V 4 bases short and J 4 bases short, with 8 bases between. This CDR3 contains 12 residues. The DNA of the CDR3 is TGCAGCGTTGCAGGGGCAAATCAGCCCCAGCATTTT. Its translation is CSVAGANQPQHF.

In this sample, this clone turned up a few times. This sequence joins TRBV29-1 and TRBJ1-2; TRBD1 might be the D (6 bases). V lost 4 bases, J lost 2 bases, and 14 bases lay in between. This CDR3 spans 14 amino acids. CDR1 and CDR2 (germline): SQVTM, ANQGSEA. The CDR3 loop is CSVGTAITNYGYTF. CDR3 DNA: TGCAGCGTTGGGACAGCTATAACCAACTATGGCTACACCTTC.

This chain joins TRBV5-1 and TRBJ2-3; D is undetermined. Looked up from germline, CDR1 is SGHRS and CDR2 is YFSETQ. This CDR3 is built from 13 residues. Trimming shortened V by 7 bases and J by 2 bases, and 11 bases separated the two germline ends. Here the CDR3 DNA reads TGCGCCAGCCAGACTCGCACCACAGATACGCAGTATTTT. Amino acids: CASQTRTTDTQYF. The entire variable domain, with the rest obtained from reference TRBV5-1 and TRBJ2-3, is as follows: KAGVTQTPRYLIKTRGQQVTLSCSPISGHRSVSWYQQTPGQGLQFLFEYFSETQRNKGNFPGRFSGRQFSNSRSEMNVSTLELGDSALYLCASQTRTTDTQYFGPGTRLTVL.

In its sample, this clone was seen a few times. CDR3 region: CATSRGGFYDMNTEAFF. CDR3 nucleotide sequence: TGTGCCACCAGCAGAGGTGGGTTCTACGACATGAACACTGAAGCTTTCTTT. The chain joins TRBV15 to TRBJ1-1; D unresolved. This CDR3 region has 17 residues. The V gene's germline CDR1 is LNHNV and CDR2 YYDKDF (reference sequence). V lost 1 base and J lost 0, with 15 bases in between.

The rearrangement joins TRBV5-1 to TRBJ2-1; 7 nucleotides agree with TRBD2. This CDR3 has 15 residues. The germline gives CDR1 SGHRS, CDR2 YFSETQ. Trimming cost V 4 bases and J 9 bases; bases outside gene matches: 13. As DNA, the CDR3 is TGCGCCAGCAGCCCGCCGGGACTATCAATTGGTGAGCAGTTCTTC. Translation gives CASSPPGLSIGEQFF.

The rearrangement joins TRBV30 to TRBJ2-7; 7 bases match TRBD1. There are 13 residues in the CDR3. Germline loops: CDR1 GTSNPN, CDR2 SVGIG (reference sequence). V lost 0 bases, J lost 7 bases, and 6 bases stayed unmatched. CDR3 sequence (DNA): TGTGCCTGGAGTGTACGCAGGGGGTTGGAGCAGTACTTC. Its translation is CAWSVRRGLEQYF.

The sample holds a few counts of this clone. Other DNA sequences of this sample code for an identical CDR3. The chain joins TRBV9 to TRBJ2-7, with 11 bases that match TRBD2. Germline lookup yields CDR1 SGDLS and CDR2 YYNGEE. The CDR3 contains 14 residues. The ends lost 3 bases at V and 5 bases at J; junction bases unmatched: 4. DNA for the CDR3: TGTGCCAGCAGCGCACTAGCGGGAGTTAACGAGCAGTACTTC. It codes for CASSALAGVNEQYF.

Points on this clone: The sample has other DNA sequences that encode this CDR3 too. The gene calls are TRBV29-1 and TRBJ1-2; the match to TRBD1 covers 7 bases. Germline assignment: CDR1 SQVTM and CDR2 ANQGSEA. The CDR3 is made up of 12 amino acids. The V and J ends lost 4 bases and 8 bases, in that order; junction bases with no gene match: 7. CDR3 amino acids: CSVGQGDYGYTF. CDR3 DNA sequence: TGCAGCGTTGGACAGGGCGATTACGGCTACACCTTC.

This clone was picked up a small number of times. The chain uses TRBV6-5 and TRBJ1-1; TRBD1 agrees at 9 bases. The V gene's germline CDR1 is MNHEY and CDR2 SVGAGI. With V trimmed by 8 bases and J by 5 bases, 12 bases remained unmatched. The length of the CDR3 is 15 residues. The CDR3 reads CASCSQGAPRTEAFF. The CDR3, as DNA: TGTGCCAGCTGTTCACAGGGGGCGCCGCGGACTGAAGCTTTCTTT.

V gene TRBV4-1 combines with J gene TRBJ1-1, with no clear D. CDR3 length equals 14 residues. CDR1 is MGHRA and CDR2 is YSYEKL in the germline V gene. Trimming pared 3 bases from V and 7 bases from J, leaving 15 bases between. Here the CDR3 reads CASSHLMRASEAFF. In DNA form, the CDR3 reads TGCGCCAGCAGCCATCTCATGAGGGCGAGTGAAGCTTTCTTT.

This clone was counted only a few times. The J gene is TRBJ1-2, the V gene TRBV4-1; 8 bases match TRBD1. V trimming: 0 bases; J trimming: 9 bases; junction bases outside the gene matches: 9. CDR1 MGHRA and CDR2 YSYEKL come from the germline V gene. The CDR3 is made up of 15 amino acids. The CDR3 is CASSQDQGQGLSYTF. The CDR3 bases are TGCGCCAGCAGCCAAGATCAAGGACAGGGATTAAGCTACACCTTC.

This CDR3 reads CASSLQGREQFF. In DNA, the CDR3 is TGCGCCAGCAGCCTTCAGGGAAGGGAGCAGTTCTTC. The rearrangement uses TRBV4-1 and TRBJ2-1, with D perhaps TRBD1 (5 bases). Germline assignment: CDR1 MGHRA and CDR2 YSYEKL. V gave up 4 bases and J gave up 10 bases, with 11 bases separating them. There are 12 residues in the CDR3.